Detailed here is one T cell receptor beta chain. Its antigen is undetermined. This sample was included in a study of CD8+ T cells in alopecia areata. Study as a whole: Administration of oral tofacitinib to treated patients was at 5 to 10 mg twice daily. Tofacitinib ran for 6 to 18 months before 6 months off drug.

Trimming removed 5 bases at V and 3 bases at J, with 17 bases between. This CDR3 contains 15 residues. The germline V gene encodes CDR1 SGHVS and CDR2 FQNEAQ. Treatment in this sample: oral pan-JAK inhibitor, 5-10 mg twice daily. Overall study findings and caveats: Scalp lesions, especially in alopecia totalis/universalis, had higher clonality than normal scalp.

RNA was extracted and reverse transcribed into cDNA as the sequencing template. Repertoires were generated with immunoSEQ multiplex PCR, while TCRdb's copy carries only in-frame clones and drops some. Counted here are around 170,000 clones, 40% to 55% occurring once; the ten biggest clones make up 9.5% to 13%. This clonotype was sampled from a human donor with alopecia areata. This rearrangement joins TRBV7-8 to TRBJ2-7; weak D call: TRBD1 (6 bases). The material was CD8+ T cells sorted from blood, obtained between weeks 51 and 54, from a patient treated with tofacitinib. As DNA, the CDR3 is TGTGCCAGCAGCACACAAACGGACAGAAACTACGAGCAGTACTTC. Translation gives CASSTQTDRNYEQYF.